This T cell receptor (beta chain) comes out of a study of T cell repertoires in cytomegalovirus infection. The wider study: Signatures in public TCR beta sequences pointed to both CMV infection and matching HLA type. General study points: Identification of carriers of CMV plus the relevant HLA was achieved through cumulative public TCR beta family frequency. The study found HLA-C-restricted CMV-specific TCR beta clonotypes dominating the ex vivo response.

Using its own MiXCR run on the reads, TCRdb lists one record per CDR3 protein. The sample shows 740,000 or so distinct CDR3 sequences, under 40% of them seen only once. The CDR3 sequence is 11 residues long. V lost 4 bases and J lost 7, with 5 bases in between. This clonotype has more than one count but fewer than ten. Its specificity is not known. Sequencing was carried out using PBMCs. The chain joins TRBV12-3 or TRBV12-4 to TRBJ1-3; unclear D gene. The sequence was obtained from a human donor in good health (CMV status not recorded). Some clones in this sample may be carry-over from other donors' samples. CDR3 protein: CASSWHNTIYF. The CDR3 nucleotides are TGTGCCAGCAGTTGGCACAACACCATATATTTT.